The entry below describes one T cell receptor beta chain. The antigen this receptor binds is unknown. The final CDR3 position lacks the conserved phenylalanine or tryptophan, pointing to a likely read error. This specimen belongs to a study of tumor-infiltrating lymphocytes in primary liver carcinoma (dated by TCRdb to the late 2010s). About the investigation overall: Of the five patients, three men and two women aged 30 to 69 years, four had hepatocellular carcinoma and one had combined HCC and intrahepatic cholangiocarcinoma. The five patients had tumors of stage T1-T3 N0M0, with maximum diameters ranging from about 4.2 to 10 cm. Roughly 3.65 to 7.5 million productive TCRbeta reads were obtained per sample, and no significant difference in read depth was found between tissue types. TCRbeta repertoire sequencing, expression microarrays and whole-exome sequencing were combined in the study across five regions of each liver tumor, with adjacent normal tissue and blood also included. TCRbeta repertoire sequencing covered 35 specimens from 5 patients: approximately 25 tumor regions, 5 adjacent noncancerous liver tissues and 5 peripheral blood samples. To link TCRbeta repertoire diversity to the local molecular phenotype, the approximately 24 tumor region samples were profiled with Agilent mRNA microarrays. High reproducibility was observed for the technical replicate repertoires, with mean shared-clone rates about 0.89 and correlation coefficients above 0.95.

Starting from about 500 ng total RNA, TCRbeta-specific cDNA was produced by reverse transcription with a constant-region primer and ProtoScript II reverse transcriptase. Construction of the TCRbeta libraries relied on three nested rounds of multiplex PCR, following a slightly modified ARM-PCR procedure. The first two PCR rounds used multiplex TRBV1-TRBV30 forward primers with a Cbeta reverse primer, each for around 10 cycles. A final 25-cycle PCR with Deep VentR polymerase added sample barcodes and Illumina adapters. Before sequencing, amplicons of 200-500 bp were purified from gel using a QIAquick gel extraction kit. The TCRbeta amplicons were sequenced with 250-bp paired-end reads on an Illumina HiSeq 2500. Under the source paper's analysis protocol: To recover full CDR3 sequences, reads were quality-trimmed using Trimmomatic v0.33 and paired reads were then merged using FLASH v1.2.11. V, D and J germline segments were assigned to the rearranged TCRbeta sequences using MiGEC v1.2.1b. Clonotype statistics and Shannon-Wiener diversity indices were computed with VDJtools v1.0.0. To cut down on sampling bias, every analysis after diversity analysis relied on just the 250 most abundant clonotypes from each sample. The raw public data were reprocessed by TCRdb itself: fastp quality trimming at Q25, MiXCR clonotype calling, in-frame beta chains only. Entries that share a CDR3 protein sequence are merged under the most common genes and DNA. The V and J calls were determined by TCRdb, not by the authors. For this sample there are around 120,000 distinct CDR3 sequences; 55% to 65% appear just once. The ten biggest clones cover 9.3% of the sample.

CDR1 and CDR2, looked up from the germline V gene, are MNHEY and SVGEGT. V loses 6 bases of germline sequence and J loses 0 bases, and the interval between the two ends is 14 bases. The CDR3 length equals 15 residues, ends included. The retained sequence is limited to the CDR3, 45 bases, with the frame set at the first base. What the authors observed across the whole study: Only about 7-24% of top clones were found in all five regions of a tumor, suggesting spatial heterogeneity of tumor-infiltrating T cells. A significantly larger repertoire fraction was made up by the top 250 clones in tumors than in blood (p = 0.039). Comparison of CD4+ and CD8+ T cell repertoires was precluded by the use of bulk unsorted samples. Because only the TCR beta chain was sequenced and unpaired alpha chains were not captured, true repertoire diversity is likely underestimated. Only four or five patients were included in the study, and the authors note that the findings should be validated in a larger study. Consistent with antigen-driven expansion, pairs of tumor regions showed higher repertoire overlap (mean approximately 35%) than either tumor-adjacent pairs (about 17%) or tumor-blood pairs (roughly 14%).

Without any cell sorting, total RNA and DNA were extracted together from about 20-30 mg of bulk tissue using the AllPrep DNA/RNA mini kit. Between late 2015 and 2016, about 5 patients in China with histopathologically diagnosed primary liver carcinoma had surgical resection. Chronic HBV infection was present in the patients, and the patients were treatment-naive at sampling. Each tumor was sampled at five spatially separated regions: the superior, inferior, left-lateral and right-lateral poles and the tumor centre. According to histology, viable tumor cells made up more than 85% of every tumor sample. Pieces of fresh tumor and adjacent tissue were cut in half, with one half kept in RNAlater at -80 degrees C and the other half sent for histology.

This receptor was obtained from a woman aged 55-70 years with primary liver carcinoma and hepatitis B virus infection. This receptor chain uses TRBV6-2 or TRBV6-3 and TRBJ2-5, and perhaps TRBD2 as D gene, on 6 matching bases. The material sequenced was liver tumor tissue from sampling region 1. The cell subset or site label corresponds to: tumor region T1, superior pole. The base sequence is TGTGCCAGCAGCTGGGATAGCGGCCACCAAGAGACCCAGTACGTC. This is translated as CASSWDSGHQETQYV.